This paragraph covers one TCR beta chain sequence. What it binds is unknown. The data originate from a study of shared clonotypes between healthy human individuals. Trimming took 3 bases from V and 5 from J, leaving 17 bases between them. CDR3 length: 15 amino acids. Looked up from germline, CDR1 is SGHTA and CDR2 is FQGNSA. Study-wide results and limits: Several donors showed sharing of roughly 5% of naive CD4 clonotypes.

Subsets obtained from CD4+ cells comprised CD45RA+ naive and CD45RA-negative memory cells. Profiled with immunoSEQ multiplex PCR; TCRdb holds only in-frame clones, not every one. The sample includes millions of clones, over 85% of them seen just once. Source material: naive CD4+ T cells sorted from blood. Sample subset: CD45RA+ positively selected. The chain joins TRBV7-2 to TRBJ2-7, with a possible D match to TRBD2 (6 bases). The origin of this receptor is a man between 18 and 35 years old in good health. CDR3 protein: CASSLTTGTRHEQYF. The CDR3 nucleotides read TGTGCCAGCAGCTTGACAACTGGGACTCGCCACGAGCAGTACTTC.